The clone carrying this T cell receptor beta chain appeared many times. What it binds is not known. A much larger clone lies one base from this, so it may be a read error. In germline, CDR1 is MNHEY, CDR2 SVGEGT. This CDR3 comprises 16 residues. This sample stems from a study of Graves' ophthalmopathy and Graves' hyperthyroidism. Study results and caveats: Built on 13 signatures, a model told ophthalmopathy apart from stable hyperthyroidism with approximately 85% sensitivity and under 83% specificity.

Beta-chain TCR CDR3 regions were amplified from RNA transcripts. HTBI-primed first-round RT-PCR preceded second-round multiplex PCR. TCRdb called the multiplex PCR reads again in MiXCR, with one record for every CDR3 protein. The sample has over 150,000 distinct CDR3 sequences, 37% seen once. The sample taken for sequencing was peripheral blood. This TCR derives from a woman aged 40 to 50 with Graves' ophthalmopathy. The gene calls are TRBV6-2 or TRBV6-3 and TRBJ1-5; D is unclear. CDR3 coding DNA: TGTGCCAGCAGTTTTCGGCGGGGAGGGAACGGTCAGTCCCAGCATTTT. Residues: CASSFRRGGNGQSQHF.